The next 10 T cell receptor beta chains were all read from a single sample in a study of T cell responses to AZD1222 COVID-19 vaccine. Sequenced by immunoSEQ multiplex PCR; TCRdb stores in-frame clones only, minus some. The sample shows some 140,000 clones, roughly 90% of them seen only once. Material: peripheral blood, obtained on day 0 of AZD1222 vaccination. The receptors here all came from an adult in good health.

The genes are TRBV3-1 (or the pseudogene TRBV3-2) and TRBJ1-2; 9 bases are a match to TRBD1. The CDR3 has 15 residues. CDR1 and CDR2 (germline): LGHDT, YNNKEL (reference sequence). Trimming took 4 bases from V and 1 from J; bases not matched to a gene: 4. CDR3 in DNA: TGTGCCAGCAGCCGTACAGGGGGCATTAACTATGGCTACACCTTC. It specifies CASSRTGGINYGYTF.

This sequence joins TRBV9 and TRBJ1-4; TRBD1 matches 11 bases. Germline CDR1 SGDLS, CDR2 YYNGEE. The CDR3 loop spans 15 amino acids. The V and J ends lost 4 bases and 7 bases, in that order; junction bases with no gene match: 6. CDR3 region: CASSPGTGGAEKLFF. CDR3 in DNA: TGTGCCAGCAGCCCCGGGACAGGGGGAGCTGAAAAACTGTTTTTT.

The chain couples TRBV30 to TRBJ1-1; no reliable D call. Germline-derived CDR1 and CDR2 are GTSNPN and SVGIG (reference sequence). V was cut by 3 bases and J by 5 bases, with 13 bases left in between. This CDR3 is built from 13 residues. CDR3 loop: CAWRNALGTEAFF. The CDR3 DNA reads as TGTGCCTGGAGGAATGCCCTGGGGACTGAAGCTTTCTTT.

This sequence joins TRBV11-3 and TRBJ2-1; D call uncertain. This CDR3 contains 15 residues. CDR1 SGHNT and CDR2 YENEEA come from the germline V gene. V was clipped by 5 bases and J by 4 bases, with 15 bases between them. For the CDR3, the DNA is TGTGCCAGCAGCCCCGGACCGCCCTCGTACAATGAGCAGTTCTTC. Translation gives CASSPGPPSYNEQFF.

V gene TRBV27 combines with J gene TRBJ1-6; TRBD1 matches at 9 bases. V gave up 0 bases and J gave up 8 bases; unmatched junction bases: 8. CDR3 size: 17 residues. Looked up from germline, CDR1 is MNHEY and CDR2 is SMNVEV (reference sequence). The CDR3 nucleotides are TGTGCCAGCAGTTTATCAAGGGACAGGGAAGTTGATTCACCCCTCCACTTT. Translated: CASSLSRDREVDSPLHF.

The chain is built from TRBV3-1 (or the pseudogene TRBV3-2) and TRBJ1-4; D gene ambiguous. Germline V gives CDR1 LGHDT, CDR2 YNNKEL (reference sequence). CDR3 length: 14 residues. The germline V and J ends were trimmed by 1 base and 0 bases, with 3 bases remaining between them. The CDR3 sequence: CASSQGSTNEKLFF. CDR3 DNA: TGTGCCAGCAGCCAAGGGTCAACTAATGAAAAACTGTTTTTT.

This chain uses TRBV6-5 with TRBJ2-7, with unresolved D. Germline CDR1 MNHEY, CDR2 SVGAGI. V was clipped by 0 bases and J by 1 base, with 10 bases between them. CDR3 size: 15 residues. The CDR3 sequence is CASSYSNPRSYEQYF. CDR3 bases: TGTGCCAGCAGTTACTCGAATCCGAGATCCTACGAGCAGTACTTC.

V gene TRBV5-1 combines with J gene TRBJ1-6; no clear D gene. CDR1 SGHRS and CDR2 YFSETQ come from the germline V gene. Trimming pared 4 bases from V and 9 bases from J, leaving 14 bases between. This CDR3 is built from 14 residues. The CDR3, as DNA: TGCGCCAGCAGCCCCGGACTAGAGACTTCACCCCTCCACTTT. It encodes CASSPGLETSPLHF.

V is TRBV4-3 and J is TRBJ2-7; TRBD2 matches 7 bases. There are 14 residues in the CDR3. Trimming took 1 base from V and 2 from J; bases not matched to a gene: 2. Per germline, CDR1 LGHNA and CDR2 YSLEER. CDR3 DNA sequence: TGCGCCAGCAGCCAAGGCGGGAGTGCCTACGAGCAGTACTTC. Residues: CASSQGGSAYEQYF.

J is TRBJ2-1 and V is TRBV29-1; D not certain. This CDR3 is 13 amino acids long. Germline V CDR1 and CDR2: SQVTM, ANQGSEA. V dropped 1 base and J dropped 6 bases, with 10 bases sitting between them. For the CDR3, the DNA is TGCAGCGTTGAAGTTCGAAGGACCAATGAGCAGTTCTTC. Residues: CSVEVRRTNEQFF.